This T cell receptor (beta chain) was documented in a study of T cell clones after liver transplantation. Trimming took 2 bases from V and 3 from J; bases not matched to a gene: 4. The CDR3 sequence is 15 residues long. Germline V lookup: CDR1 SGDLS, CDR2 YYNGEE. This table comes from immunoSEQ multiplex PCR, and its TCRdb copy is limited to in-frame clones, with some not included. The sample includes around 78,000 clones, approximately 87% seen only once; the top ten take approximately 2.8%. The material sequenced was CD4+ T cells from blood, taken at the 22-month timepoint. The origin of this receptor is a human patient who received a liver transplant. These T cells may partly come from the graft donor. The rearrangement uses TRBV9 and TRBJ2-3; 9 positions match TRBD2. Here the CDR3 DNA reads TGTGCCAGCAGCGTTGGTAGCGGGAGAACAGATACGCAGTATTTT. It specifies CASSVGSGRTDTQYF.